Below, 8 T cell receptor beta chains from the same sample are listed, as sequenced in a study of T-cell memory formation after mild COVID-19 (dated by TCRdb to the early 2020s). Receptor amplification or capture employed 5' RACE. The listed sequencing device is Illumina NovaSeq 6000. TCRdb itself trimmed the public reads at Q25 with fastp, ran MiXCR and retained productive beta chains. Each record represents a unique CDR3 protein, reported with the most common genes and DNA among its rows. Across this sample there are approximately 300,000 distinct CDR3 sequences, with less than 20% seen only once. Around 21% of the sample is in the top ten clones. Sequencing input: PBMCs or a T cell subset sorted from them (not recorded which). The receptors derive from a young man who had mild COVID-19 (a few samples of this study predate the infection). The sample titles of this study are shuffled in the database, so cell type and time point are left out; the donor was told from shared clones.

This sequence joins TRBV7-2 and TRBJ1-2; no clear D gene. CDR3 length equals 14 residues. The V gene lost 5 bases and the J gene lost 5 bases, with 15 bases spanning the gap. Germline loops: CDR1 SGHTA, CDR2 FQGNSA. CDR3 coding DNA: TGTGCCAGCAGCCCCCCACGAGATTTTTATGGCTACACCTTC. As protein: CASSPPRDFYGYTF.

Concerning this clonotype itself: At one of its ends the junction is not consistent with the germline gene, which may arise from a read error. CDR3 residues: CASSQERAGPLF. For the CDR3, the DNA is TGCGCCAGCAGCCAAGAACGGGCAGGGCCTCTCTTC. The chain recombines TRBV4-1 with TRBJ2-1; a weak D match, TRBD1 (5 bases). This CDR3 spans 12 amino acids. The germline V gene has CDR1 MGHRA and CDR2 YSYEKL.

In this sample, this clonotype turned up a few times. The gene calls are TRBV5-1 and TRBJ1-2; D is perhaps TRBD1 (5 bases). Trimming took 5 bases from V and 6 from J, leaving 17 bases between them. Germline V gene lookup returns CDR1 SGHRS and CDR2 YFSETQ. CDR3 length equals 14 residues. In DNA form, the CDR3 reads TGCGCCAGCAGGGGGACGGTCACCTCTAATGGCTACACCTTC. Translating it yields CASRGTVTSNGYTF. Full variable domain (remainder filled in from reference TRBV5-1 and TRBJ1-2): KAGVTQTPRYLIKTRGQQVTLSCSPISGHRSVSWYQQTPGQGLQFLFEYFSETQRNKGNFPGRFSGRQFSNSRSEMNVSTLELGDSALYLCASRGTVTSNGYTFGSGTRLTVV.

In its sample, this clonotype was seen a few times. V usage is TRBV7-9 and J usage is TRBJ2-7; D possibly uses TRBD1 or TRBD2 (5 bases each). Trimming left V 5 bases short and J 2 bases short, with 13 bases between. The CDR3 has 14 amino acids. Looked up from germline, CDR1 is SEHNR and CDR2 is FQNEAQ (reference sequence). This CDR3 is CASSPYGAPYEQYV. The CDR3 bases are TGTGCCAGCAGCCCCTACGGGGCCCCCTACGAGCAGTACGTC.

The rearrangement links TRBV5-1 to TRBJ2-7; 8 bases fit TRBD1. Germline CDR1 is SGHRS and CDR2 is YFSETQ. This CDR3 contains 14 residues. V shed 9 bases, J shed 2 bases, and the junction held 10 bases outside the gene matches. The chain's CDR3 is CAILTGRGPYEQYV. CDR3 nucleotides: TGCGCCATCCTAACGGGCAGGGGGCCCTACGAGCAGTACGTC.

Only a few counts were recorded for this clonotype. V is TRBV12-3 or TRBV12-4 and J is TRBJ2-2; 8 bases line up with TRBD1. V dropped 2 bases and J dropped 6; count of bases not matched to a gene: 5. The CDR3 extends over 15 amino acids. Here the CDR3 reads CASSLRDRGPGELFF. For the CDR3, the DNA is TGTGCCAGCAGTTTACGTGACAGGGGTCCCGGGGAGCTGTTTTTT.

V is TRBV7-9 and J is TRBJ2-7; TRBD2 might be the D (5 bases). The V end was cut by 0 bases, the J end by 4 bases, with 10 bases between. The CDR3 has 14 amino acids. The germline V gene encodes CDR1 SEHNR and CDR2 FQNEAQ (reference sequence). The CDR3 nucleotides read TGTGCCAGCAGCTTAGCAGCCGGGGTTTACGAGCAGTACTTC. As protein: CASSLAAGVYEQYF. Supplemented by reference TRBV7-9 and TRBJ2-7, the full variable domain reads DTGVSQNPRHKITKRGQNVTFRCDPISEHNRLYWYRQTLGQGPEFLTYFQNEAQLEKSRLLSDRFSAERPKGSFSTLEIQRTEQGDSAMYLCASSLAAGVYEQYFGPGTRLTVT.

In its sample, this clonotype was seen many times. The genes are TRBV7-9 and TRBJ2-7; D might be TRBD1 (7 bases). V was pared by 5 bases and J by 5 bases, with 19 bases between. CDR1 is SEHNR and CDR2 is FQNEAQ in the germline V gene (reference sequence). CDR3 length: 15 amino acids. For the CDR3, the DNA is TGTGCCAGCAGCCAGGGGGGCAGGATGGGCCACGAGCAGTACTTC. It is translated as CASSQGGRMGHEQYF.